This T cell receptor (beta chain) derives from a study of T cell changes during pregnancy in multiple sclerosis (dated by TCRdb to the late 2010s). As for the study more broadly: Changes in the T cell repertoire over the course of pregnancy were examined in this study in women with multiple sclerosis.

Libraries were constructed by the immunoSEQ multiplex PCR assay. TCRdb stores this immuneACCESS table with in-frame sequences only. Part of the clones is absent; in the studies checked, under half of the shortfall reflects unresolved V genes, and no reason is known for the rest. The sample yields tens of thousands of clones; around 92% were counted once. The ten largest make up approximately 0.91% of the sample. For CDR1 and CDR2, the germline V gene lists MNHEY and SVGAGI. V sheds 6 bases and J sheds 5 bases, leaving 10 bases between their ends. The CDR3 covers 12 residues, taking in both the cysteine and the phenylalanine. Here the CDR3 DNA is all that survives: 36 bases in frame from base 1. A note on this clone: There is no known antigen for this receptor. The record has no base qualities; no much larger clone is one base away.

This TCR derives from a female donor in good health, enrolled as a control in a pregnancy study. The sequence is built from TRBV6-5 and TRBJ1-1, with the D gene call left open. This specimen consisted of CD4+ T cells from peripheral blood mononuclear cells, obtained in the second trimester of pregnancy. The CDR3 protein sequence reads: CASSLSPTEAFF. The DNA sequence is given as TGTGCCAGCAGCCTTTCCCCGACTGAAGCTTTCTTT.